This T cell receptor (beta chain) derives from a study of shared clonotypes between healthy human individuals. Libraries were prepared by immunoSEQ multiplex PCR; TCRdb keeps only in-frame clonotypes and omits some of them. The profile covers approximately 2.5 million clones, with 93% appearing a single time and 0.36% taken by the ten largest. CDR3 length: 12 amino acids. Germline CDR1 and CDR2: SGHVS and FQNEAQ. V was pared by 3 bases and J by 6 bases, with 6 bases between. Input material: naive CD4+ T cells from PBMCs. Subset given: CD45RA+ positively selected. The V call is TRBV7-8, the J call TRBJ2-1; D not resolved. The TCR comes from a man in his late teens or twenties in good health. Some clones in this sample may be carry-over from other donors' samples. The CDR3 loop is CASSFPLNEQFF. The CDR3 DNA sequence: TGTGCCAGCAGCTTCCCCCTCAATGAGCAGTTCTTC.